The rows below give T cell receptor beta chains drawn from one sample of a study of T cell responses to AZD1222 COVID-19 vaccine. Data came from immunoSEQ multiplex PCR; TCRdb stores just in-frame clones and leaves some out. The sample has 130,000 or so clones; 93% are singletons. Sequences were derived from peripheral blood, sampled on day 0 of AZD1222 vaccination. The receptors were gathered from an adult in good health. Each CDR3 is given with its conserved first and last residue. D genes are given only for firm matches. A clone size is listed for some rows: how often the clone was seen (once, few, many), or a class if it is expanded.

.	TRBV28	TRBJ2-2	.	TGTGCCAGCAGGGGGCGGAGCACCGGGGAGCTGTTTTTT	CASRGRSTGELFF
.	TRBV6-5	TRBJ2-5	.	TGTGCCAGCAGTAGTGGTAGGGTTGGGGAGACCCAGTACTTC	CASSSGRVGETQYF
.	TRBV28	TRBJ1-1	.	TGTGCCAGCAGACTGATTGGTCGGGGGGCAGACACTGAAGCTTTCTTT	CASRLIGRGADTEAFF
.	TRBV7-8	TRBJ2-7	.	TGTGCCAGCAGCTTAGTCGCCTACGAGCAGTACTTC	CASSLVAYEQYF
.	TRBV28	TRBJ1-1	.	TGTGCCAGCAGTTCCCCCCTTTGGGGGACGGGCACTGAAGCTTTCTTT	CASSSPLWGTGTEAFF
TRBD1	TRBV6-1	TRBJ2-7	.	TGTGCCAGCAGTGAATGGACAGGGAGTTACGAGCAGTACTTC	CASSEWTGSYEQYF
TRBD1	TRBV28	TRBJ1-5	.	TGTGCCAGCAGTGACTCGACAGGGCGAAATCAGCCCCAGCATTTT	CASSDSTGRNQPQHF
TRBD1	TRBV4-3	TRBJ1-2	.	TGCGCCAGCAGCCAAGACCGACAGGGGTCTGGCTACACCTTC	CASSQDRQGSGYTF
TRBD2	TRBV7-6	TRBJ2-7	.	TGTGCCAGCAGCTTAGGTCCTAGCGGGAGCTACGAGCAGTACTTC	CASSLGPSGSYEQYF
TRBD1	TRBV3-1/TRBV3-2	TRBJ1-2	.	TGTGCCAGCAGCCAGGATTACCGGGACAGGGGAATTTATGGCTACACCTTC	CASSQDYRDRGIYGYTF
.	TRBV27	TRBJ1-5	.	TGTGCCAGCAGTTCTTACAATCAGCCCCAGCATTTT	CASSSYNQPQHF
.	TRBV5-8	TRBJ1-5	.	TGTGCCAGCAGCTTGAGGGATCAGCCCCAGCATTTT	CASSLRDQPQHF
.	TRBV6-6	TRBJ2-1	.	TGTGCCAGCAGTTATGGGACTTCCACAGGTGAGCAGTTCTTC	CASSYGTSTGEQFF
.	TRBV11-2	TRBJ1-1	.	TGTGCCAGCAGCTGGTCGGGGGTTGGAGGTGAAGCTTTCTTT	CASSWSGVGGEAFF
TRBD1	TRBV15	TRBJ1-2	once	TGTGCCACCAGCAGAGGGACAGGGGTCTATGGCTACACCTTC	CATSRGTGVYGYTF
.	TRBV5-1	TRBJ2-7	.	TGCGCCAGCACCGGGGGAGGCAGGAACGAGCAGTACTTC	CASTGGGRNEQYF
.	TRBV5-1	TRBJ1-5	.	TGCGCCAGCAGCTTCGGTCCTCAGTTAGGGCAGCCCCAGCATTTT	CASSFGPQLGQPQHF
.	TRBV5-8	TRBJ2-2	.	TGTGCCAGCAGCTCGGGGGCAGGGGAGATCGTTACCGGGGAGCTGTTTTTT	CASSSGAGEIVTGELFF
.	TRBV5-1	TRBJ2-1	.	TGCGCCAGCAGCTTGATCGGGGGCTTTAGCAATGAGCAGTTCTTC	CASSLIGGFSNEQFF
TRBD2	TRBV4-1	TRBJ2-3	.	TGCGCCAGCAGCCAAGATCCCACGGGAGGATTGTTGGATACGCAGTATTTT	CASSQDPTGGLLDTQYF
TRBD1	TRBV30	TRBJ1-2	.	TGTGCCTGTACCCCGGGACAGGGGGTCCCTGGCTACACCTTC	CACTPGQGVPGYTF
.	TRBV7-2	TRBJ2-1	.	TGTGCCAGCAGCCGGACTTACAATGAGCAGTTCTTC	CASSRTYNEQFF
.	TRBV28	TRBJ2-5	.	TGTGCCAGCAGTTTACAGCAGGGGGGGGGAGAGACCCAGTACTTC	CASSLQQGGGETQYF
.	TRBV25-1	TRBJ1-1	.	TGTGCCAGGGCGGAAGCTTTCTTT	CARAEAFF
.	TRBV5-4	TRBJ2-5	few	TGTGCCAGCAGCACGCCGGGACGGCTCCAAGAGACCCAGTACTTC	CASSTPGRLQETQYF
TRBD2	TRBV24-1	TRBJ2-1	.	TGTGCCACCAGTGAGGATAGCGGGAGGCCGAGCTCCTACAATGAGCAGTTCTTC	CATSEDSGRPSSYNEQFF
.	TRBV3-1/TRBV3-2	TRBJ2-1	.	TGTGCCAGCAGCCAAGACGGATGGGGCTACAATGAGCAGTTCTTC	CASSQDGWGYNEQFF
.	TRBV5-1	TRBJ2-1	once	TGCGCCAGCAGCTCCGGCCTCTCCTACAATGAGCAGTTCTTC	CASSSGLSYNEQFF
.	TRBV30	TRBJ2-6	.	TGTGCCTGGAGTCGGAGCCGAGTCTCTGGGGCCAACGTCCTGACTTTC	CAWSRSRVSGANVLTF
TRBD1	TRBV30	TRBJ1-6	.	TGTGCCTGGAGTCATGGGACAGGGGGCATCCCCCTCCACTTT	CAWSHGTGGIPLHF
TRBD1	TRBV28	TRBJ1-6	.	TGTGCCAGCAGGGGAGGGACAGCGAGTTCACCCCTCCACTTT	CASRGGTASSPLHF
.	TRBV6-5	TRBJ2-1	few	TGTGCCAGCAGTTACGCTGGCCGGGGTTCCCGCAATGAGCAGTTCTTC	CASSYAGRGSRNEQFF
.	TRBV5-1	TRBJ1-5	few	TGCGCCAGCAGCTTGGCCCCAGGGAATCAGCCCCAGCATTTT	CASSLAPGNQPQHF
.	TRBV10-1	TRBJ2-1	.	TGCGCCAGCAGTGTACTAGGGAGCTCCTACAATGAGCAGTTCTTC	CASSVLGSSYNEQFF
TRBD1	TRBV9	TRBJ2-7	.	TGTGCCAGCAGCGTCCGGGACAGGGTACCCTACGAGCAGTACTTC	CASSVRDRVPYEQYF
.	TRBV9	TRBJ2-7	.	TGTGCCAGCAGCGTAGCCGGAGCCTACGAGCAGTACTTC	CASSVAGAYEQYF
TRBD1	TRBV28	TRBJ1-3	.	TGTGCCAGCAGTCTTTCAGGGGGCCGAAACACCATATATTTT	CASSLSGGRNTIYF
TRBD1	TRBV29-1	TRBJ2-7	.	TGCAGCGTTCTGGGACAGGGGGCCGAGCAGTACTTC	CSVLGQGAEQYF
TRBD2	TRBV7-3	TRBJ2-5	.	TGTGCCAGCAGCCTTCCGGGGGGAGGGCCCTTGAGAGAGACCCAGTACTTC	CASSLPGGGPLRETQYF
.	TRBV7-9	TRBJ1-1	.	TGTGCCAGCAGCTTGGGGGACCACACTGAAGCTTTCTTT	CASSLGDHTEAFF
TRBD1	TRBV19	TRBJ1-4	.	TGTGCCAGTAGCCTGACAGGGCGGGCGAATGAAAAACTGTTTTTT	CASSLTGRANEKLFF
.	TRBV29-1	TRBJ1-3	.	TGCAGCGTTGACCCCGGAGACTCTGGAAACACCATATATTTT	CSVDPGDSGNTIYF
.	TRBV30	TRBJ1-6	.	TGTGCCTGGAGTGGGCAGGGAAGGTCACCCCTCCACTTT	CAWSGQGRSPLHF
.	TRBV9	TRBJ1-1	.	TGTGCCAGCAGCGCCGATATCGGGAACACTGAAGCTTTCTTT	CASSADIGNTEAFF
.	TRBV13	TRBJ1-5	.	TGTGCCAGCAGCTTAGGTGGGGTCCTAAGACCCCAGCATTTT	CASSLGGVLRPQHF
TRBD1	TRBV9	TRBJ1-5	.	TGTGCCAGCAGGGCCCTTTGGACAGGCAAGAATCAGCCCCAGCATTTT	CASRALWTGKNQPQHF
.	TRBV11-1	TRBJ1-1	.	TGTGCCAGCAGCTTAACAGGGTACACTGAAGCTTTCTTT	CASSLTGYTEAFF
.	TRBV2	TRBJ2-4	.	TGTGCCAGCAGTGAGGATAGTAGACTAGCCAAAAACATTCAGTACTTC	CASSEDSRLAKNIQYF
.	TRBV28	TRBJ1-5	.	TGTGCCAGCAGTTTAAGGGATATCAATCAGCCCCAGCATTTT	CASSLRDINQPQHF
.	TRBV7-9	TRBJ2-1	.	TGTGCCAGCAGCCCCCGGGGCCCTTACAATGAGCAGTTCTTC	CASSPRGPYNEQFF
.	TRBV27	TRBJ2-4	.	TGTGCCAGCAGTCCCTTAAGGGTAGCGAGGGCCAAAAACATTCAGTACTTC	CASSPLRVARAKNIQYF